Listed below are T cell receptor beta chains from one sample, sequenced in a study of blood T cell repertoires in COVID-19. Profiled with immunoSEQ multiplex PCR; TCRdb holds only in-frame clones, not every one. In the table there are 95,000 to 150,000 clones, around 81% of which are singletons. Sequenced input: peripheral blood. The receptors here all came from a man aged 30 to 45 with COVID-19, enrolled during active disease. Each CDR3 is given with its conserved first and last residue. Fields, in order: V gene, clone size, J gene, D gene, CDR3 DNA, CDR3 protein. A D gene is named only where the DNA matches it firmly. Expanded clones are given a class, and other clones once, few, many or no size at all.

>TRBV18|.|TRBJ2-5|.
TGTGCCAGCTCTTTCAGGGGAGAGACCCAGTACTTC
CASSFRGETQYF
>TRBV10-3|.|TRBJ2-6|.
TGTGCCATCAGTGTTTCCGGTGGGGCCAACGTCCTGACTTTC
CAISVSGGANVLTF
>TRBV28|.|TRBJ2-4|.
TGTGCCAGCAGTTTATTAGGGGCAGCCAAAAACATTCAGTACTTC
CASSLLGAAKNIQYF
>TRBV7-8|few|TRBJ1-6|.
TGTGCCAGCAGCGGGGACTATTCACCCCTCCACTTT
CASSGDYSPLHF
>TRBV11-2|.|TRBJ1-1|.
TGTGCCAGCAGCTTTACTTTGGGGGGAACTGAAGCTTTCTTT
CASSFTLGGTEAFF
>TRBV5-4|once|TRBJ1-2|.
TGTGCCAGCAGCTTGGAAACCTCGACTTCTGACTACACCTTC
CASSLETSTSDYTF
>TRBV5-1|.|TRBJ1-1|.
TGCGCCAGCAGCTCCTTCGGTGGAGGGGTGACTGAAGCTTTCTTT
CASSSFGGGVTEAFF
>TRBV7-6|once|TRBJ1-4|.
TGTGCCAGCAGCTCTACTCAGGGAACTAATGAAAAACTGTTTTTT
CASSSTQGTNEKLFF
>TRBV28|.|TRBJ2-3|.
TGTGCCAGCAGTTTGGGTAGAGGAGTCCCAGATACGCAGTATTTT
CASSLGRGVPDTQYF
>TRBV11-1|once|TRBJ2-7|TRBD2
TGTGCCAGCAGCTTAGCGGGACTAGCGTTCTACGAGCAGTACTTC
CASSLAGLAFYEQYF
>TRBV9|once|TRBJ1-5|.
TGTGCCAGCAGCGTCTCGGGGTACCCAAATCAGCCCCAGCATTTT
CASSVSGYPNQPQHF
>TRBV3-1/TRBV3-2|few|TRBJ1-1|TRBD1
TGTGCCAGCAGCCCCCGGGACAGGGCTTTCTTT
CASSPRDRAFF
>TRBV19|.|TRBJ2-6|TRBD1
TGTGCCAGTAGTACCTCCGGGACAGTCTTTGGGGCCAACGTCCTGACTTTC
CASSTSGTVFGANVLTF
>TRBV27|.|TRBJ1-6|TRBD1
TGTGCCATCGCAGGGCCCACACGGGACAGCCTTTATTCACCCCTCCACTTT
CAIAGPTRDSLYSPLHF
>TRBV14|.|TRBJ1-5|TRBD1
TGTGCCAGCAGCCAACCGGGACAGGGAAGTTTAGGCAATCAGCCCCAGCATTTT
CASSQPGQGSLGNQPQHF
>TRBV2|.|TRBJ2-7|.
TGTGCCAGCAGTGAATTTCTTCCTGGACAGTCCACAAAACCCCGCTTC
CASSEFLPGQSTKPRF
>TRBV11-2|.|TRBJ1-1|.
TGTGCCAGCAGCCCCGCTCGGGGGGACACTGAAGCTTTCTTT
CASSPARGDTEAFF
>TRBV2|.|TRBJ1-2|.
TGTGCCAGCAGTGAGAGAGAGGGCTATGGCTACACCTTC
CASSEREGYGYTF
>TRBV24-1|.|TRBJ1-2|.
TGTGCCACCCTGTTGACGTTGACAAACGGCTATGGCTACACCTTC
CATLLTLTNGYGYTF
>TRBV28|.|TRBJ1-2|TRBD1
TGTGCCAGCAGCTTCGGGACAGGGGGCCTCTATGGCTACACCTTC
CASSFGTGGLYGYTF
>TRBV3-1/TRBV3-2|.|TRBJ2-3|.
TGTGCCAGCAGCCAGGGGGCTAGCACAGATACGCAGTATTTT
CASSQGASTDTQYF
>TRBV28|.|TRBJ2-1|TRBD1
TGTGCCAGCAGTTTCACCCGGACAGGGACCTACAATGAGCAGTTCTTC
CASSFTRTGTYNEQFF
>TRBV5-1|once|TRBJ2-5|TRBD1
TGCGCCAGCAGCACCGGGGACAGGGGCTGGGAGACCCAGTACTTC
CASSTGDRGWETQYF
>TRBV28|.|TRBJ1-4|.
TGTGCCAGCAGTTTACCTCAGGGGTTAGGTGAAAAACTGTTTTTT
CASSLPQGLGEKLFF
>TRBV6-5|.|TRBJ2-2|.
TGTGCCAGCACCCTCGACAGTAACACCGGGGAGCTGTTTTTT
CASTLDSNTGELFF
>TRBV28|.|TRBJ1-5|.
TGTGCCACCGTTGCTGGCCACCACAGCAATCAGCCCCAGCATTTT
CATVAGHHSNQPQHF
>TRBV5-1|.|TRBJ1-4|TRBD1
TGCGCCAGCAGCTTGGCCGAATTACAGGGGAGGGAAAAACTGTTTTTT
CASSLAELQGREKLFF
>TRBV30|.|TRBJ1-2|TRBD1
TGTGCCTGGACTACAGGGGTCTATGGCTACACCTTC
CAWTTGVYGYTF
>TRBV4-3|.|TRBJ2-3|TRBD2
TGCGCCAGCAAACAGGCGGGGGGGGCCGGTGATACGCAGTATTTT
CASKQAGGAGDTQYF
>TRBV28|.|TRBJ1-2|TRBD1
TGTGCCAGCTGGACAGGGCCTAACTATGGCTACACCTTC
CASWTGPNYGYTF
>TRBV11-2|.|TRBJ2-5|TRBD2
TGTGCCAGCAGCCGGGAGGGACGGGAGACCCAGTACTTC
CASSREGRETQYF
>TRBV4-1|.|TRBJ1-2|.
TGCGCCAGCAGCCAGGTGGGGAGGGATGACACGTTGTACACCTTC
CASSQVGRDDTLYTF
>TRBV3-1/TRBV3-2|.|TRBJ2-7|TRBD2
TGTGCCAGCAGCCAAGCCAGCGGGACCTACGAGCAGTACTTC
CASSQASGTYEQYF
>TRBV28|.|TRBJ2-7|.
TGTGCCAGCAGTCGGAGGTACGAGCAGTACTTC
CASSRRYEQYF
>TRBV6-1|few|TRBJ1-3|.
TGTGCCAGCAGTGAAGACAGAAACTCTGGAAACACCATATATTTT
CASSEDRNSGNTIYF
>TRBV7-9|.|TRBJ1-6|TRBD1
TGTGCCAGCAGCCCGCGAGGGACAGGCCTCGTCTTGCTCCACTTT
CASSPRGTGLVLLHF
>TRBV4-1|.|TRBJ2-2|TRBD2
TGCGCCAGCAGCCAAGGGCTAGCGGGATGGACCGGGGAGCTGTTTTTT
CASSQGLAGWTGELFF
>TRBV27|.|TRBJ2-1|.
TGTGCCAGCAGTTTATCTCACCCAGGGGCCAATGAGCAGTTCTTC
CASSLSHPGANEQFF
>TRBV11-2|.|TRBJ1-4|TRBD1
TGTGCCAGCAGCCTACCCCGGACAGGGGGCGAAGAAAAACTGTTTTTT
CASSLPRTGGEEKLFF
>TRBV14|.|TRBJ2-3|TRBD1
TGTGCCAGCAGCCCTTCGGGACAGGGGGCGGCAGATACGCAGTATTTT
CASSPSGQGAADTQYF
>TRBV28|.|TRBJ2-3|TRBD2
TGTGCCAGCAGTCCTAGCGGGAGGGCCGTAGATACGCAGTATTTT
CASSPSGRAVDTQYF
>TRBV5-1|.|TRBJ2-1|TRBD2
TGCGCCAGCAGCTTGAATCTAGCGGGCCCCGTGGAAATTTATGAGCAGTTCTTC
CASSLNLAGPVEIYEQFF
>TRBV6-5|.|TRBJ1-4|TRBD1
TGTGCCAGCAGTTACGGGACAGGGGGAGTTCGGGAAAAACTGTTTTTT
CASSYGTGGVREKLFF
>TRBV11-2|.|TRBJ1-2|TRBD1
TGTGCCAGCAGCTTCGGACAGGGCTATGGCTACACCTTC
CASSFGQGYGYTF
>TRBV11-3|.|TRBJ1-4|.
TGTGCCAGCAGTCCGCAGGGCCACGGCGCTAATGAAAAACTGTTTTTT
CASSPQGHGANEKLFF
>TRBV9|.|TRBJ2-5|TRBD1
TGTGCCAGCAGCGTAGGACACAGGGGAGAAGAGACCCAGTACTTC
CASSVGHRGEETQYF
>TRBV5-1|.|TRBJ2-7|TRBD1
TGCGCCAGCAGCTTGGACGGACAGGGCATCCACGAGCAGTACTTC
CASSLDGQGIHEQYF